The present T cell receptor (beta chain) was sequenced within a study of blood T cell repertoires in COVID-19. Sequencing was performed with immunoSEQ multiplex PCR; in TCRdb, only in-frame clones are kept and a portion is missing. This table holds hundreds of thousands of clones, approximately 78% found once. This TCR came from a woman over 75 with acute or convalescent COVID-19. The sample comprised peripheral blood.

DNA of the CDR3: TGCAGCGTTTCTCCCGAGGCAGGGTTTACGTTAAACTATGGCTACACCTTC. As protein: CSVSPEAGFTLNYGYTF. The rearrangement links TRBV29-1 to TRBJ1-2; D might be TRBD1 (5 bases). The CDR3 consists of 17 residues. Between the trimmed V and J ends, which lost 5 bases and 2 bases, there was a span of 24 bases. Germline V CDR1 and CDR2: SQVTM, ANQGSEA.